These 21 T cell receptor beta chains were all obtained from the same sample, sequenced in a study of a mutant IDH1 vaccine in newly diagnosed glioma. Sequencing was performed with immunoSEQ multiplex PCR; in TCRdb, only in-frame clones are kept and a portion is missing. The table has around 94,000 clones, around 92% seen once. No antigen has been assigned to these receptors. Noted time point: week 47, end of study. In the vaccine, a single dose held 300 ug of the mutant IDH1 20-mer peptide, along with topical imiquimod. The sample in question was PBMCs, obtained from a glioma patient whose treatment included an IDH1 peptide vaccine. Every receptor here comes from a woman aged 50 to 60 with glioma.

Details on this clone: The identical CDR3 is also encoded by other nucleotide sequences in the sample. The V and J genes are TRBV19 and TRBJ1-1, with unresolved D. The CDR3 loop spans 13 amino acids. The germline V gene has CDR1 LNHDA and CDR2 SQIVND (reference sequence). V was cut by 1 base and J by 3 bases, with 6 bases left in between. CDR3 nucleotide sequence: TGTGCCAGTAGTATAGGTGGGGACACTGAAGCTTTCTTT. As protein: CASSIGGDTEAFF.

The genes are TRBV4-1 and TRBJ2-1, with 8 bases matching TRBD1. This CDR3 has 16 residues. Losses at the gene ends were 0 bases for V and 3 bases for J; bases not matched to a gene: 4. Germline CDR1 is MGHRA and CDR2 is YSYEKL. Here the CDR3 reads CASSQDGQGFYNEQFF. The DNA of the CDR3 is TGCGCCAGCAGCCAAGACGGACAGGGCTTCTACAATGAGCAGTTCTTC.

The CDR3, as DNA: TGTGCCAGCTCACCAAATGGGCCGCTCTACGAGCAGTACTTC. Translating gives CASSPNGPLYEQYF. This sequence joins TRBV18 and TRBJ2-7; D remains unclear. Per the germline V gene, CDR1 is KGHSH and CDR2 is LQKENI. The CDR3 has 14 residues. The germline V and J ends were trimmed by 2 bases and 3 bases, with 11 bases remaining between them.

The chain joins TRBV6-6 to TRBJ1-4, with a tentative D call TRBD1 (5 bases). The V and J ends lost 7 bases and 0 bases respectively, with 12 bases between them. The CDR3 sequence is 15 residues long. Germline-derived CDR1 and CDR2 are MNHNY and SVGAGI (reference sequence). The CDR3 spells CASMIGAATNEKLFF. In DNA, the CDR3 is TGTGCCAGCATGATAGGGGCCGCAACTAATGAAAAACTGTTTTTT.

J is TRBJ2-1 and V is TRBV10-3; 9 nucleotides match TRBD2. This CDR3 is 17 amino acids long. CDR1 and CDR2 (germline): ENHRY, SYGVKD. Losses at the gene ends were 0 bases for V and 0 bases for J; bases not matched to a gene: 3. This CDR3 reads CAISESGGRASYNEQFF. CDR3 nucleotide sequence: TGTGCCATCAGTGAGTCCGGCGGGAGGGCCTCCTACAATGAGCAGTTCTTC.

This sequence joins TRBV11-2 and TRBJ2-7; 8 bases map to TRBD1. Germline CDR1 reads SGHAT; CDR2 reads FQNNGV. The J segment lost 5 bases and the V segment lost 1 base, leaving 1 base of the junction unmatched. There are 13 residues in the CDR3. The CDR3 spells CASSLVGQDEQYF. The CDR3 DNA follows: TGTGCCAGCAGCTTAGTGGGACAGGACGAGCAGTACTTC.

The chain employs TRBV5-1 and TRBJ1-2; weak D call: TRBD1 (6 bases). V shed 3 bases and J shed 6 bases, with 12 bases lying between them. Germline V gene sequence: CDR1 SGHRS, CDR2 YFSETQ. This CDR3 is 13 amino acids long. CDR3 bases: TGCGCCAGCAGCTGGGGGCAGGGCAATGGCTACACCTTC. Its translation is CASSWGQGNGYTF.

The rearrangement uses TRBV27 and TRBJ2-3; D gene ambiguous. The CDR3 is 14 residues long. CDR1 is MNHEY, CDR2 SMNVEV, per germline (reference sequence). The ends were cut back, 8 bases at V and 4 bases at J, with 16 bases in the middle. The CDR3 nucleotides read TGTGCCAGCCGGAGAAGTGGGCGGCCAGATACGCAGTATTTT. It is translated as CASRRSGRPDTQYF.

This clone was counted a single time. The chain carries TRBV5-1 and TRBJ1-6; D is possibly TRBD1 (5 bases). CDR1 SGHRS and CDR2 YFSETQ come from the germline V gene. Trimming took 1 base from V and 10 from J, leaving 12 bases between them. The length of the CDR3 is 14 residues. CDR3 residues: CASSLPGVGSPLHF. The CDR3 DNA reads TGCGCCAGCAGCTTGCCGGGGGTCGGATCACCCCTCCACTTT.

This chain links TRBV11-2 with TRBJ2-1, with TRBD2 matching over 13 bases. Unmatched junction bases numbered 3, after V lost 4 bases and J lost 3 bases. Germline values: CDR1 SGHAT, CDR2 FQNNGV. This CDR3 comprises 16 residues. The CDR3 DNA is TGTGCCAGCAGCTATGGGACTAGCGGGAACTACAATGAGCAGTTCTTC. Its protein product is CASSYGTSGNYNEQFF.

The gene calls are TRBV6-5 and TRBJ2-7; 9 bases are a match to TRBD1. The J segment lost 4 bases and the V segment lost 2 bases, leaving 9 bases of the junction unmatched. Germline V gives CDR1 MNHEY, CDR2 SVGAGI. The CDR3 loop spans 16 amino acids. The chain's CDR3 is CASSYPDRGLSYEQYF. CDR3 sequence (DNA): TGTGCCAGCAGTTACCCGGACAGGGGTCTAAGTTACGAGCAGTACTTC.

This rearrangement joins TRBV6-5 to TRBJ2-7, with 8 bases fitting TRBD1. CDR1 MNHEY and CDR2 SVGAGI come from the germline V gene. Germline trimming cut 11 bases from V and 6 bases from J; bases unmatched to any gene: 12. CDR3 size: 13 residues. The CDR3 is CAFTRQGSREQYF. DNA for the CDR3: TGTGCCTTCACCCGACAGGGGAGTCGCGAGCAGTACTTC.

The gene calls are TRBV5-1 and TRBJ2-1, with 8 bases matching TRBD2. CDR3 size: 15 residues. V was pared by 4 bases and J by 0 bases, with 3 bases of the junction left unmatched. Germline V CDR1 and CDR2: SGHRS, YFSETQ. The CDR3 reads CASSMSGSSYNEQFF. The DNA of the CDR3 is TGCGCCAGCAGCATGAGCGGGAGCTCCTACAATGAGCAGTTCTTC.

The V gene is TRBV7-3, the J gene TRBJ2-2; D is unresolved. Germline CDR1 reads SGHTA; CDR2 reads FQGTGA. The CDR3 covers 13 residues. Trimming cost V 5 bases and J 8 bases, with 12 bases left between them. This CDR3 is CASSPLGGGELFF. The DNA for the CDR3 is TGTGCCAGCAGCCCGCTCGGTGGGGGGGAGCTGTTTTTT. Together with reference TRBV7-3 and TRBJ2-2, the CDR3 gives the full variable domain: GAGVSQTPSNKVTEKGKYVELRCDPISGHTALYWYRQSLGQGPEFLIYFQGTGAADDSGLPNDRFFAVRPEGSVSTLKIQRTERGDSAVYLCASSPLGGGELFFGEGSRLTVL.

The V gene is TRBV5-1, the J gene TRBJ1-2; D is unresolved. Trimming left V 1 base short and J 4 bases short, with 11 bases between. This CDR3 spans 14 amino acids. The germline V gene encodes CDR1 SGHRS and CDR2 YFSETQ. The CDR3 bases are TGCGCCAGCAGCTTGTCCGGCGCAGTCTATGGCTACACCTTC. It encodes CASSLSGAVYGYTF.

This chain connects TRBV29-1 to TRBJ1-5; 9 bases are shared with TRBD1. Trimming removed 5 bases from V and 6 bases from J; junction bases left unmatched: 5. This CDR3 is built from 13 residues. From germline, CDR1 is SQVTM and CDR2 ANQGSEA. CDR3 region: CSVTGTGSQPQHF. CDR3 DNA sequence: TGCAGCGTTACCGGGACAGGGAGTCAGCCCCAGCATTTT. The full variable domain, completed using reference TRBV29-1 and TRBJ1-5, is SAVISQKPSRDICQRGTSLTIQCQVDSQVTMMFWYRQQPGQSLTLIATANQGSEATYESGFVIDKFPISRPNLTFSTLTVSNMSPEDSSIYLCSVTGTGSQPQHFGDGTRLSIL.

The chain combines TRBV19 with TRBJ2-6; 9 bases align to TRBD1. Trimming took 4 bases from V and 1 from J; bases not matched to a gene: 11. The CDR3 runs to 19 residues. Germline-derived CDR1 and CDR2 are LNHDA and SQIVND (reference sequence). The CDR3 protein is CASSTRLTGGLSGANVLTF. DNA of the CDR3: TGTGCCAGTAGTACCCGCTTGACAGGGGGGCTTTCTGGGGCCAACGTCCTGACTTTC.

This clone came up a few times. The rearrangement joins TRBV30 to TRBJ1-5; D unresolved. The V gene lost 0 bases and the J gene lost 0 bases, with 9 bases spanning the gap. The CDR3 is made up of 15 amino acids. Germline CDR1 and CDR2: GTSNPN and SVGIG (reference sequence). The CDR3 DNA reads TGTGCCTGGAGTGTACGAAGCGGTAGCAATCAGCCCCAGCATTTT. This gives the protein CAWSVRSGSNQPQHF.

J is TRBJ2-7 and V is TRBV7-8; the D is unclear. The CDR3 consists of 15 residues. The V gene's germline CDR1 is SGHVS and CDR2 FQNEAQ. V shed 3 bases and J shed 5 bases, with 17 bases lying between them. In nucleotides, the CDR3 is TGTGCCAGCAGCTTTTGGGCAGGCGGATTTAACGAGCAGTACTTC. Protein sequence: CASSFWAGGFNEQYF.

This clone appeared a few times. The chain recombines TRBV16 with TRBJ2-7; D unclear. The ends were cut back, 4 bases at V and 7 bases at J, with 14 bases in the middle. Germline assignment: CDR1 KGHSY and CDR2 FQNENV. CDR3 length: 13 residues. This chain's CDR3 is CASSPGPPPEQYF. The CDR3 nucleotides read TGTGCCAGCAGCCCCGGGCCTCCCCCGGAGCAGTACTTC.

In the case of this clone: One end of the junction does not line up with germline, which may come from a read error. This chain links TRBV6-5 with TRBJ1-1, with D perhaps TRBD1 (5 bases). CDR1 and CDR2 (germline): MNHEY, SVGAGI. The CDR3 runs 16 residues. This chain's CDR3 is CASGYQGPVINTEAFF. Written as DNA, the CDR3 is TGTGCCAGCGGTTACCAGGGACCCGTTATAAACACTGAAGCTTTCTTT.